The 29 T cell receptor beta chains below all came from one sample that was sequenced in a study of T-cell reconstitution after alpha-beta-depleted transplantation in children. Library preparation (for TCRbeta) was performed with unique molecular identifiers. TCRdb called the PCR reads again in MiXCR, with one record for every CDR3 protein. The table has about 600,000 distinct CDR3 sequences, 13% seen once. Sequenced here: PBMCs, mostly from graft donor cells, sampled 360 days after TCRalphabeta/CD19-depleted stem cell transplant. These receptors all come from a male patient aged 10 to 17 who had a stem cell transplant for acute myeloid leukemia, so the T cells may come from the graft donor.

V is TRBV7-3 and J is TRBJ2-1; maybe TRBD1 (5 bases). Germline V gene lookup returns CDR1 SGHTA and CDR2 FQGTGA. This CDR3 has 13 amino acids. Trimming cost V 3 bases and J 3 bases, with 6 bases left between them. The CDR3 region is CASSLTVYNEQFF. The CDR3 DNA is TGTGCCAGCAGCTTGACAGTCTACAATGAGCAGTTCTTC.

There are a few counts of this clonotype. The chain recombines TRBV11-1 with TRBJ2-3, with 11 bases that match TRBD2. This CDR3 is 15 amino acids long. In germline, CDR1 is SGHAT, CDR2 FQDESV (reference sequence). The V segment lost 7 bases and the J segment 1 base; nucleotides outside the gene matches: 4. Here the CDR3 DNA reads TGTGCCAGCAATCTAGCGGGAGGACGCACAGATACGCAGTATTTT. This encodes CASNLAGGRTDTQYF.

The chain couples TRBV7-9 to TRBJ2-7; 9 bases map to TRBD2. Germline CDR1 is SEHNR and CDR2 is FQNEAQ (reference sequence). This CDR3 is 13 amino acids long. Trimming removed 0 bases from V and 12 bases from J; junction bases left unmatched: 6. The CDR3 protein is CASSLAISGRSYF. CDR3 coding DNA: TGTGCCAGCAGCTTAGCGATCAGCGGGAGGTCGTACTTC.

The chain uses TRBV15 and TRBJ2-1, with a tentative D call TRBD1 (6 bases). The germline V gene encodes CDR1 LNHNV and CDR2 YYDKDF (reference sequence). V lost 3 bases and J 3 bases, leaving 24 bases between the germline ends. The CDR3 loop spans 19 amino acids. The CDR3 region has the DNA TGTGCCACCAGCAGGGACAGTTTTAAATTTTTGAAGATCTACAATGAGCAGTTCTTC. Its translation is CATSRDSFKFLKIYNEQFF.

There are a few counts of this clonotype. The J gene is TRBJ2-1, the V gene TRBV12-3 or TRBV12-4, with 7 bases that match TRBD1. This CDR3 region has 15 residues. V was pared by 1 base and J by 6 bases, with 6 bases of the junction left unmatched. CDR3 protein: CASSLGQGWFNEQFF. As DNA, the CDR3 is TGTGCCAGCAGTTTAGGACAGGGATGGTTCAATGAGCAGTTCTTC.

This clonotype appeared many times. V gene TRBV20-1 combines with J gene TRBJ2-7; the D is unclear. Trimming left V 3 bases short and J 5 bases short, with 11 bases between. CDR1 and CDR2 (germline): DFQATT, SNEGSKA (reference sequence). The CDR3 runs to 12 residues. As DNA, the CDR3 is TGCAGTGCTAGCAGCCCCTGGGACGAGCAGTACTTC. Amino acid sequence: CSASSPWDEQYF.

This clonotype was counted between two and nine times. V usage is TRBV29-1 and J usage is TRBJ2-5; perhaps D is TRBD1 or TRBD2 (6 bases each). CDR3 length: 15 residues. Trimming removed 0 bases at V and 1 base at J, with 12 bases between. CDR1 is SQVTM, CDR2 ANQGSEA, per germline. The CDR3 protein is CSVEEGGRPQETQYF. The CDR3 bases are TGCAGCGTTGAAGAAGGGGGGCGTCCCCAAGAGACCCAGTACTTC.

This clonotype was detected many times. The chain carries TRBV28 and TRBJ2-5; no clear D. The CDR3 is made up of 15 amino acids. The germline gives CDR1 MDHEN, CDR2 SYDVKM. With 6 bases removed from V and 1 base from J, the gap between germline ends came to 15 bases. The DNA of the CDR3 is TGTGCCAGCAGCTTCCTTAATTGGGCCCAAGAGACCCAGTACTTC. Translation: CASSFLNWAQETQYF.

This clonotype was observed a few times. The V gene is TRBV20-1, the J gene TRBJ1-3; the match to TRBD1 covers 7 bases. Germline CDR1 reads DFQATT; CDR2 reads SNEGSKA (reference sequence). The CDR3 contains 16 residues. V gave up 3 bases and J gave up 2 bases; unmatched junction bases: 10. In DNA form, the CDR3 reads TGCAGTGCTAGTACCCAACGACAGGGAACTGGAAACACCATATATTTT. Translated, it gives CSASTQRQGTGNTIYF.

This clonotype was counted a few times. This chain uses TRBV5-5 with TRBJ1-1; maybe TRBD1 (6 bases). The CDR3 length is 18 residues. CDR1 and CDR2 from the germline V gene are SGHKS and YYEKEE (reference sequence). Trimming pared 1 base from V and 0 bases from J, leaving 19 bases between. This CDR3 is CASSLRTGQTFLNTEAFF. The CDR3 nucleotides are TGTGCCAGCAGCTTGCGGACCGGACAGACTTTTCTGAACACTGAAGCTTTCTTT. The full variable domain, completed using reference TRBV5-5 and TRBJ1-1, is DAGVTQSPTHLIKTRGQQVTLRCSPISGHKSVSWYQQVLGQGPQFIFQYYEKEERGRGNFPDRFSARQFPNYSSELNVNALLLGDSALYLCASSLRTGQTFLNTEAFFGQGTRLTVV.

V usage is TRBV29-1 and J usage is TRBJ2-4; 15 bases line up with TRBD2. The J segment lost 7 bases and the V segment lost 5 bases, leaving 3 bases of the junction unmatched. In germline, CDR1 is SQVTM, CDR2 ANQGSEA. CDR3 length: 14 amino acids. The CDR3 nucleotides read TGCAGCGTTAACGGACTAGCGGGGGGGAACATTCAGTACTTC. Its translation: CSVNGLAGGNIQYF.

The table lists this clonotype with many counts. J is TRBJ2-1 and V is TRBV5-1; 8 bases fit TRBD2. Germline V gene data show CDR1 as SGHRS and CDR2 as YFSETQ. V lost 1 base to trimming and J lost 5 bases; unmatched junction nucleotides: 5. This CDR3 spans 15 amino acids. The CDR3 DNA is TGCGCCAGCAGCTTGACCCCGGGAGGGGACAATGAGCAGTTCTTC. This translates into CASSLTPGGDNEQFF. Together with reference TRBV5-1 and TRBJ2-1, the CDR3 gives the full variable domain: KAGVTQTPRYLIKTRGQQVTLSCSPISGHRSVSWYQQTPGQGLQFLFEYFSETQRNKGNFPGRFSGRQFSNSRSEMNVSTLELGDSALYLCASSLTPGGDNEQFFGPGTRLTVL.

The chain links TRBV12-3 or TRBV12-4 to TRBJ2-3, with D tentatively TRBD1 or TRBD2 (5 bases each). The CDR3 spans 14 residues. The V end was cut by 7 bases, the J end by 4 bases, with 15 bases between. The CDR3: CASILGDGSDTQYF. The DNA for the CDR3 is TGTGCCAGCATCTTGGGGGATGGGTCAGATACGCAGTATTTT.

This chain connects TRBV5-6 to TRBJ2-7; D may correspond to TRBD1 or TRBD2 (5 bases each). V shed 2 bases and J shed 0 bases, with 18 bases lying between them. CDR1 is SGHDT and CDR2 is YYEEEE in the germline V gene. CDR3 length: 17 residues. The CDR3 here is CASSFGLRDPSSYEQYF. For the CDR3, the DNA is TGTGCCAGCAGCTTCGGTCTCCGGGACCCGAGCTCCTACGAGCAGTACTTC.

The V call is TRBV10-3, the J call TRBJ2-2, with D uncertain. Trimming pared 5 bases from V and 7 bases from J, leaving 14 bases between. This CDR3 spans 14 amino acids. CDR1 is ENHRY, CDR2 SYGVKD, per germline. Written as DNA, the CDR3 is TGTGCCATCAGTTTGGGCACTATGGGCGGGGAGCTGTTTTTT. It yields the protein CAISLGTMGGELFF.

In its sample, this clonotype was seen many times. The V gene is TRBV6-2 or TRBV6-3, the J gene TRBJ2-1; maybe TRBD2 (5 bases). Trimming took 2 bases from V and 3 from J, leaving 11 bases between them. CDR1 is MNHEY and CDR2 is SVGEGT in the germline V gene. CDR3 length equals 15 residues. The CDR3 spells CASSYGESRYNEQFF. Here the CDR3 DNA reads TGTGCCAGCAGTTACGGGGAGAGCCGCTACAATGAGCAGTTCTTC.

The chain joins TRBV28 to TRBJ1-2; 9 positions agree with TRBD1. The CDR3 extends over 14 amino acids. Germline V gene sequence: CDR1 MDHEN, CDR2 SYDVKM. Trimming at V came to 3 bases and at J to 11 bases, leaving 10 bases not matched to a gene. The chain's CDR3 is CASSFHGQGWGYTF. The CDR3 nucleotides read TGTGCCAGCAGTTTCCACGGACAGGGGTGGGGTTACACCTTC.

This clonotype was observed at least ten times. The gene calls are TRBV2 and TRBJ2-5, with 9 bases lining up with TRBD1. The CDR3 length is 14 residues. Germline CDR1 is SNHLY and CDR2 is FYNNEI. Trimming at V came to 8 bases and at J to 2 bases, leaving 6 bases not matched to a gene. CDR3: CASPGQGGQETQYF. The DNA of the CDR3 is TGTGCCAGCCCGGGACAGGGCGGACAAGAGACCCAGTACTTC. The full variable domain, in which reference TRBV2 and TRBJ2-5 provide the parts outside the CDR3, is EPEVTQTPSHQVTQMGQEVILRCVPISNHLYFYWYRQILGQKVEFLVSFYNNEISEKSEIFDDQFSVERPDGSNFTLKIRSTKLEDSAMYFCASPGQGGQETQYFGPGTRLLVL.

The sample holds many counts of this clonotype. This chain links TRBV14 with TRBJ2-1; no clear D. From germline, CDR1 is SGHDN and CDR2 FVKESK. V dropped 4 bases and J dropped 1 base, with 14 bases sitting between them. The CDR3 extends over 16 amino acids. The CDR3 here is CASSPGQRESYNEQFF. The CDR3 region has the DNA TGTGCCAGCAGCCCCGGCCAGCGCGAATCCTACAATGAGCAGTTCTTC.

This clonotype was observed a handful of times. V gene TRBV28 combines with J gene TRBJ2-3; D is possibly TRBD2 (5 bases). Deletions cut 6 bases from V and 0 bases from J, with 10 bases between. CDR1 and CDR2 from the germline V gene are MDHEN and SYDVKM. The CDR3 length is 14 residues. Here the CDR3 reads CASRSGTSTDTQYF. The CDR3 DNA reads TGTGCCAGCAGGAGCGGCACTAGCACAGATACGCAGTATTTT.

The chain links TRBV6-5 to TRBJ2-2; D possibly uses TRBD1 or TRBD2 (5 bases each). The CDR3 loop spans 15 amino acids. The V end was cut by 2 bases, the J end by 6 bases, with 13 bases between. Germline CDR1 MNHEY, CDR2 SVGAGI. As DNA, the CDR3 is TGTGCCAGCAGTTACAGAGAACTAGGGGCCGGGGAGCTGTTTTTT. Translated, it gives CASSYRELGAGELFF.

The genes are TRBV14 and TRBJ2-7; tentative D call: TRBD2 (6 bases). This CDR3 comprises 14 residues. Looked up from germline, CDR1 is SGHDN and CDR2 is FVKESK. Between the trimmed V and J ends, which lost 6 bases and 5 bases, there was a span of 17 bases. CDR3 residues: CASSDSGSLHEQYF. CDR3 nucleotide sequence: TGTGCCAGCAGTGATAGCGGTTCGTTACACGAGCAGTACTTC.

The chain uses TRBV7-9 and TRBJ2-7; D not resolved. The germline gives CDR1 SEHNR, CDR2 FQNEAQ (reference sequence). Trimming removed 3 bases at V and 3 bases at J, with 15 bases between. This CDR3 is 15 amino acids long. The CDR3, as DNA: TGTGCCAGCAGCTTTTATTCAGTGGGGTTCTACGAGCAGTACTTC. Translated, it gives CASSFYSVGFYEQYF. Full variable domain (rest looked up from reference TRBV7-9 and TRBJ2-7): DTGVSQNPRHKITKRGQNVTFRCDPISEHNRLYWYRQTLGQGPEFLTYFQNEAQLEKSRLLSDRFSAERPKGSFSTLEIQRTEQGDSAMYLCASSFYSVGFYEQYFGPGTRLTVT.

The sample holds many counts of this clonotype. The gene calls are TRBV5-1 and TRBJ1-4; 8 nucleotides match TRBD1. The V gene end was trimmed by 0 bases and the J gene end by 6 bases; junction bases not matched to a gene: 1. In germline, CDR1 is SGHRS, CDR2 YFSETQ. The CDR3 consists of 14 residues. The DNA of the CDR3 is TGCGCCAGCAGCTTGGACAGGGGGGATGAAAAACTGTTTTTT. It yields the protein CASSLDRGDEKLFF.

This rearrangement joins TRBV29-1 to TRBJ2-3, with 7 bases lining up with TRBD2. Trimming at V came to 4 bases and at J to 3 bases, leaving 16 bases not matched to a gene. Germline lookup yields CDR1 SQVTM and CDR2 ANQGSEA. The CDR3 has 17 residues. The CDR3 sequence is CSVAEPWGGGSTDTQYF. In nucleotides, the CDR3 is TGCAGCGTTGCAGAGCCGTGGGGGGGAGGTAGTACAGATACGCAGTATTTT.

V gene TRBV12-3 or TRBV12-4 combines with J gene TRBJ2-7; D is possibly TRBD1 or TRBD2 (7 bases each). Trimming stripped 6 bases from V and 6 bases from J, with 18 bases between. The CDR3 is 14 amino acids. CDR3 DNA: TGTGCCAGCAGCCTCGGGGGCAGGGGGGGCGAGCAGTACTTC. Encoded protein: CASSLGGRGGEQYF.

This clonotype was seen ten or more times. The CDR3 DNA sequence: TGTGCCATCAGTGTGGGAGAAGAGACCCAGTACTTC. Residues: CAISVGEETQYF. The J gene is TRBJ2-5, the V gene TRBV10-3; a possible D gene is TRBD2 (5 bases). Deletions cut 4 bases from V and 3 bases from J, with 6 bases between. Per the germline V gene, CDR1 is ENHRY and CDR2 is SYGVKD. The CDR3 spans 12 residues.

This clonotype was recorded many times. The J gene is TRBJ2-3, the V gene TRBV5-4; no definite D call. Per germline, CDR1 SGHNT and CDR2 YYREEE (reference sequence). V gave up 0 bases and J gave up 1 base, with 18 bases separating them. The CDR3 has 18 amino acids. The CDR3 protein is CASSLVGARLHGTDTQYF. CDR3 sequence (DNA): TGTGCCAGCAGCTTGGTTGGAGCGCGGCTACATGGCACAGATACGCAGTATTTT.

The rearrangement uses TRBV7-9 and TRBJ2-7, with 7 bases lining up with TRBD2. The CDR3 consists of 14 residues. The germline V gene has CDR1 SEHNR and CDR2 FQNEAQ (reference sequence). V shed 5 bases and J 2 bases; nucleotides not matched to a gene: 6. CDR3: CASSHPSGTYEQYF. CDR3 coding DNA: TGTGCCAGCAGCCACCCTAGCGGTACCTACGAGCAGTACTTC.